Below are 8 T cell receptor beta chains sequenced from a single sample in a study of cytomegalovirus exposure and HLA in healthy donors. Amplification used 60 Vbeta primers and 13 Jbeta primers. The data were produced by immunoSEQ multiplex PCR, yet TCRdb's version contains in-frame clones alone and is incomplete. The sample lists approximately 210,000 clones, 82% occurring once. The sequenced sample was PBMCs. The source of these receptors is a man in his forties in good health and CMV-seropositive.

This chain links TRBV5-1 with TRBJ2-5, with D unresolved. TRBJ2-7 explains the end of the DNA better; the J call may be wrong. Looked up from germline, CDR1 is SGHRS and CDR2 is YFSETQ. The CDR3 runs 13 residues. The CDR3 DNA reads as TGCGCCAGCAGCTTGTCACCAAACTACGAGCAGTACTTC. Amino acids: CASSLSPNYEQYF.

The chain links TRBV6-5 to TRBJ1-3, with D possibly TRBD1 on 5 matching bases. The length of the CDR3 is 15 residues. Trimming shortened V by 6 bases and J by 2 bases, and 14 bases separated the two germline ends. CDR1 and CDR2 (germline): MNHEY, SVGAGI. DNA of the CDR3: TGTGCCAGCAGCGATAAGGGGTTCCCTGGAAACACCATATATTTT. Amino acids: CASSDKGFPGNTIYF.

The CDR3 spells CASKTTGGNTEAFF. The CDR3 region has the DNA TGTGCCAGCAAAACGACAGGCGGGAACACTGAAGCTTTCTTT. The V and J genes are TRBV6-5 and TRBJ1-1, with D possibly TRBD1 on 6 matching bases. The V gene's germline CDR1 is MNHEY and CDR2 SVGAGI. The V end was cut by 7 bases, the J end by 1 base, with 13 bases between. The CDR3 runs to 14 residues.

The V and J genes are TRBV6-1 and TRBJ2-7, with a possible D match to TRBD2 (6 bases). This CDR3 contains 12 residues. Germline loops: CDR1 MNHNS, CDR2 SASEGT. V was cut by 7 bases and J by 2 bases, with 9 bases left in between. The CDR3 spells CASMRGTYEQYV. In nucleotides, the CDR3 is TGTGCCAGCATGCGGGGCACCTACGAGCAGTACGTC.

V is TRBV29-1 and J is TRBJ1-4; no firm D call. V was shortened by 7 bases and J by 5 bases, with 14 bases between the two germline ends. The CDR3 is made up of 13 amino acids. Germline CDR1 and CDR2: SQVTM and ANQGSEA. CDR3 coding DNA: TGCAGCGCAGCGTTAAGCCTCAATGAAAAACTGTTTTTT. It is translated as CSAALSLNEKLFF.

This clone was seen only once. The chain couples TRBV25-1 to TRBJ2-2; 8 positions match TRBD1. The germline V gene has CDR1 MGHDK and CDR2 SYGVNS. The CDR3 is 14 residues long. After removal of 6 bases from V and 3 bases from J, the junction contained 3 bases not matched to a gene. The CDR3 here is CASRMDRDTGELFF. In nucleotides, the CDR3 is TGTGCCAGCAGGATGGACAGGGACACCGGGGAGCTGTTTTTT. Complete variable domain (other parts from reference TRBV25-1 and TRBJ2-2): EADIYQTPRYLVIGTGKKITLECSQTMGHDKMYWYQQDPGMELHLIHYSYGVNSTEKGDLSSESTVSRIRTEHFPLTLESARPSHTSQYLCASRMDRDTGELFFGEGSRLTVL.

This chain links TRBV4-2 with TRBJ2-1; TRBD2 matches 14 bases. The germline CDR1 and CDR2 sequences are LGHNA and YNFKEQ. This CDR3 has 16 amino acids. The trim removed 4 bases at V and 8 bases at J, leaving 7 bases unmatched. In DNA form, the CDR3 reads TGTGCCAGCAGCCCTCGGACTAGCGGGAGGTTTGATGAGCAGTTCTTC. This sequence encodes CASSPRTSGRFDEQFF.

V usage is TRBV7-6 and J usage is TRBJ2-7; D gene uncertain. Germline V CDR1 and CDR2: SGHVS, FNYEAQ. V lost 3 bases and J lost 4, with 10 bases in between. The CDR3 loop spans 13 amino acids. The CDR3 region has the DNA TGTGCCAGCAGCTTGGCTTCAGATTACGAGCAGTACTTC. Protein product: CASSLASDYEQYF.